This T cell receptor beta chain was sequenced for a study of T cells in Graves' hyperthyroidism and ophthalmopathy. Study-wide points: Ophthalmopathy cases were set apart from stable hyperthyroidism by a 13 V-J model. Researchers found most expanded thyroid clonotypes above 0.001 in blood as well.

Details on this clonotype: Its antigen is still unknown.

CDR1 is SNHLY, CDR2 FYNNEI, per germline. CDR3 length equals 14 residues. Trimming at V came to 7 bases and at J to 5 bases, leaving 4 bases not matched to a gene. From RNA transcripts, TCR beta CDR3 regions were amplified. TCR CDR3 underwent first-round RT-PCR with the HTBI primer set. Via MiXCR, TCRdb re-called the multiplex PCR reads, giving one row per CDR3 protein. The table includes roughly 500,000 distinct CDR3 sequences, 40% to 50% detected once. The TCR comes from an adult woman with Graves' disease, either hyperthyroidism or ophthalmopathy (not recorded which). The chain employs TRBV2 and TRBJ2-2, with 10 positions matching TRBD2. Sequenced material: peripheral blood or thyroid tissue (not recorded which). The CDR3 nucleotides read TGTGCCAGCAAAAGACTAGCGGGTACCGGGGAGCTGTTTTTT. It codes for CASKRLAGTGELFF.